One sample yielded the 20 T cell receptor beta chains listed below, sequenced in a study of blood T cells in healthy people across ages. Combining a sample-barcoded 5' primer with a J-beta primer mix, a second PCR ran for roughly 7 to 11 cycles. MiXCR was run by TCRdb on the 5' RACE reads, yielding one entry per CDR3 protein. The data contain around 780,000 distinct CDR3 sequences, approximately 60% of them singletons. The sample was blood. All receptors derive from a man aged 40-55 years in good health.

J is TRBJ1-2 and V is TRBV24-1; D might be TRBD1 (5 bases). This CDR3 is built from 15 residues. V dropped 7 bases and J dropped 6 bases, with 20 bases sitting between them. Germline V lookup: CDR1 KGHDR, CDR2 SFDVKD. CDR3 amino acids: CATSKTEGLFDGYTF. DNA for the CDR3: TGTGCCACCAGCAAGACAGAGGGCCTTTTTGATGGCTACACCTTC.

The rearrangement joins TRBV7-9 to TRBJ2-5, with D maybe TRBD2 (5 bases). The DNA end lines up better with TRBJ2-7; the J call may be wrong. The CDR3 covers 14 residues. Per the germline V gene, CDR1 is SEHNR and CDR2 is FQNEAQ (reference sequence). CDR3 in amino acids: CASTLSGMSYEQYF. The CDR3 bases are TGTGCCAGCACCCTATCCGGGATGAGCTACGAGCAGTACTTC.

The CDR3 DNA is TGTGCCATCAGTGAACAGACGGGCCTGGAGCCCCAGCATTTT. It codes for CAISEQTGLEPQHF. V usage is TRBV10-3 and J usage is TRBJ1-5, with D hard to call. The V gene lost 3 bases and the J gene lost 8 bases, with 14 bases spanning the gap. CDR1 is ENHRY, CDR2 SYGVKD, per germline. This CDR3 has 14 amino acids.

The rearrangement uses TRBV4-3 and TRBJ2-2, with TRBD2 matching 13 bases. V was clipped by 1 base and J by 8 bases; unmatched bases: 7. CDR1 is LGHNA, CDR2 YSLEER, per germline. The CDR3 length is 17 residues. This CDR3 is CASSQAWTSGSSGELFF. The CDR3 DNA follows: TGCGCCAGCAGCCAAGCTTGGACTAGCGGGAGTTCTGGGGAGCTGTTTTTT.

The table lists this clonotype with a few counts. The chain links TRBV7-9 to TRBJ2-7; unclear D gene. The germline V and J ends were trimmed by 5 bases and 2 bases, with 16 bases remaining between them. CDR1 SEHNR and CDR2 FQNEAQ come from the germline V gene (reference sequence). The CDR3 totals 15 residues. This chain's CDR3 is CASSQQRLKAYEQYF. CDR3 DNA sequence: TGTGCCAGCAGCCAACAGAGGCTAAAAGCCTACGAGCAGTACTTC.

The J gene is TRBJ2-7, the V gene TRBV20-1; 10 bases are a match to TRBD2. The CDR3 spans 20 residues. Germline V gene data show CDR1 as DFQATT and CDR2 as SNEGSKA (reference sequence). V shed 1 base and J 0 bases; nucleotides not matched to a gene: 18. CDR3 bases: TGCAGTGCTAGAGTGTGGACTAGCGGATCGGACTTCTATAACTCCTACGAGCAGTACTTC. This codes for CSARVWTSGSDFYNSYEQYF.

The CDR3 is CASSTGFRYNEQFF. For the CDR3, the DNA is TGTGCCAGCAGCACCGGGTTTCGGTACAATGAGCAGTTCTTC. The gene calls are TRBV2 and TRBJ2-1; D ambiguous. The V end was cut by 6 bases, the J end by 4 bases, with 13 bases between. The CDR3 length is 14 residues. CDR1 is SNHLY and CDR2 is FYNNEI in the germline V gene.

V gene TRBV7-9 combines with J gene TRBJ2-7; 11 bases line up with TRBD2. This CDR3 spans 17 amino acids. V gave up 4 bases and J gave up 0 bases; unmatched junction bases: 8. Germline V lookup: CDR1 SEHNR, CDR2 FQNEAQ (reference sequence). CDR3 sequence reads: CASSSPTSGASSYEQYF. CDR3 coding DNA: TGTGCCAGCAGCTCCCCGACTAGCGGGGCCAGCTCCTACGAGCAGTACTTC.

The chain combines TRBV12-3 or TRBV12-4 with TRBJ2-3; D may be TRBD2 (6 bases). The CDR3 covers 16 residues. Trimming stripped 2 bases from V and 5 bases from J, with 17 bases between. The CDR3 reads CASSLYGGDRQDTQYF. CDR3 bases: TGTGCCAGCAGTTTATACGGGGGTGATCGTCAAGATACGCAGTATTTT.

The sample holds a few counts of this clonotype. V gene TRBV20-1 combines with J gene TRBJ2-1; D gene uncertain. The germline V gene has CDR1 DFQATT and CDR2 SNEGSKA (reference sequence). There are 15 residues in the CDR3. V dropped 3 bases and J dropped 3 bases, with 15 bases sitting between them. The CDR3 spells CSARGRSGDYNEQFF. CDR3 nucleotide sequence: TGCAGTGCTAGGGGCCGGTCTGGGGACTACAATGAGCAGTTCTTC.

This clonotype turned up a few times. This may arise from a read error, as a much more abundant clone is one base away. The chain links TRBV6-1 to TRBJ2-5; 7 bases match TRBD2. The CDR3 is made up of 15 amino acids. After removal of 2 bases from V and 11 bases from J, the junction contained 14 bases not matched to a gene. Germline CDR1 and CDR2: MNHNS and SASEGT. The CDR3 spells CASSERLADYNEQYF. The CDR3 DNA sequence: TGTGCCAGCAGTGAACGCCTAGCGGACTACAATGAGCAGTACTTC.

The CDR3 loop is CASSPPTTSAAFF. In nucleotides, the CDR3 is TGTGCCAGCTCACCACCCACCACCTCGGCGGCTTTCTTT. The V and J genes are TRBV18 and TRBJ1-1; D uncertain. The CDR3 runs 13 residues. Trimming left V 0 bases short and J 11 bases short, with 13 bases between. The germline gives CDR1 KGHSH, CDR2 LQKENI.

In the case of this clonotype: It may be a read error: a sequence one base away is much more abundant. The chain employs TRBV20-1 and TRBJ2-4; the match to TRBD2 covers 9 bases. This CDR3 is 17 amino acids long. Germline V CDR1 and CDR2: DFQATT, SNEGSKA (reference sequence). Trimming cost V 3 bases and J 3 bases; bases outside gene matches: 12. The CDR3 here is CSASLGSGGRGKNIQYF. The CDR3 nucleotides read TGCAGTGCTAGTCTTGGTAGCGGGGGTCGAGGCAAAAACATTCAGTACTTC.

The chain has TRBV4-2 and TRBJ2-7; D remains ambiguous. The CDR3 loop spans 15 amino acids. Germline V gene data show CDR1 as LGHNA and CDR2 as YNFKEQ. The ends were cut back, 1 base at V and 4 bases at J, with 14 bases in the middle. Here the CDR3 reads CASSQARVPPYEQYF. The CDR3 DNA follows: TGTGCCAGCAGCCAAGCTAGGGTGCCCCCGTACGAGCAGTACTTC.

The genes are TRBV28 and TRBJ2-7; D gene uncertain. CDR3 length: 14 residues. Germline V gives CDR1 MDHEN, CDR2 SYDVKM. Between the trimmed V and J ends, which lost 6 bases and 4 bases, there was a span of 16 bases. CDR3 amino acids: CASSYLTERYEQYF. CDR3 DNA: TGTGCCAGCAGCTACCTTACAGAGAGATACGAGCAGTACTTC.

V and J are TRBV20-1 and TRBJ2-1; TRBD2 aligns across 8 bases. With V trimmed by 5 bases and J by 5 bases, 8 bases remained unmatched. This CDR3 contains 14 residues. Germline V gives CDR1 DFQATT, CDR2 SNEGSKA (reference sequence). The CDR3 DNA follows: TGCAGTGCTTACAATAGCGGGGAGCACAATGAGCAGTTCTTC. Its protein product is CSAYNSGEHNEQFF.

This clonotype was seen ten or more times. This chain connects TRBV12-3 or TRBV12-4 to TRBJ2-1; 7 bases match TRBD1. Trimming at V came to 5 bases and at J to 4 bases, leaving 8 bases not matched to a gene. The CDR3 covers 15 residues. The CDR3 nucleotides read TGTGCCAGCAGTCCGGGACAGAGTAATTACAATGAGCAGTTCTTC. Translating it yields CASSPGQSNYNEQFF.

This clonotype has ten or more counts. The chain uses TRBV20-1 and TRBJ2-5, with D perhaps assigned TRBD1 or TRBD2 (6 bases each). This CDR3 is built from 11 residues. Germline-derived CDR1 and CDR2 are DFQATT and SNEGSKA (reference sequence). CDR3 protein: CSGRGQETQYF. Written as DNA, the CDR3 is TGCAGCGGTCGGGGGCAGGAGACCCAGTACTTC.

The chain uses TRBV18 and TRBJ2-7; a weak D match, TRBD1 (6 bases). The J call may be wrong; the DNA end is better matched by TRBJ2-5. The CDR3 covers 15 residues. Germline CDR1 KGHSH, CDR2 LQKENI. DNA of the CDR3: TGTGCCAGCTCACCAATACCTCAGGGGACGGAGACCCAGTACTTC. It translates to CASSPIPQGTETQYF.

The chain employs TRBV20-1 and TRBJ2-7, with D tentatively TRBD1 (5 bases). Trimming took off 0 bases at V and 6 bases at J, with 15 bases between the two ends. CDR3 length: 14 residues. The germline V gene has CDR1 DFQATT and CDR2 SNEGSKA (reference sequence). CDR3 protein: CSARDGDRVGEQYF. Here the CDR3 DNA reads TGCAGTGCTAGAGATGGAGACAGAGTCGGCGAGCAGTACTTC.